This TCR beta chain derives from a study of shared clonotypes between healthy human individuals (dated by TCRdb to about 2020). Regarding the research as a whole: The cohort comprised a couple of women and a few men aged 18 to 49 years. Leukapheresis yielded between about 0.94 and 9.5 billion PBMCs per donor. The study deeply sequenced blood TCR repertoires of about 5 healthy adults to estimate repertoire size and the extent of clonotype sharing between individuals. Different laboratories and diverse techniques were used to prepare libraries and sequence TCR repertoires, to increase sequencing depth and limit assay-specific biases. For each donor, CD4 naive and CD4 memory were each run on three plates, CD8 naive on two plates, and CD8 memory on one plate. Here is what the overall study found, with its caveats: Based on pairwise subsampling, the degree of clonotype sharing among donors was expected to be affected by sequencing depth. Only blood was sampled, and tissue TCR repertoires likely differ from those in blood. Compared with non-shared clonotypes, the clonotypes found in all four sorted-subset donors had higher generation probabilities. The small number of donors limited the genetic and exposure-history diversity represented. Sharing across several donors was observed for roughly 5% of naive CD4, 3.5% of naive CD8, over 2% of memory CD4, and about 0.4% of memory CD8 clonotypes. Larger estimated clonotype richness was generally found for naive subsets than for memory subsets. Even with the large sequencing depth, rarefaction of the sorted-subset datasets indicated that sequencing was incomplete.

As for this clone: Its antigen is still unknown. Per-base qualities were not stored, and no clone one base away is much larger.

The donors were healthy, HIV-negative adults who had no recently reported acute infections or vaccinations. Every donor was a Caucasian adult residing in Nashville, Tennessee, USA. CD4+ T cells were enriched by magnetic negative selection, after which naive cells were positively selected on CD45RA and the negative fraction was taken as the memory subset. Blood was collected by leukapheresis, and PBMCs were isolated by Ficoll-Histopaque density gradient centrifugation and then cryopreserved in liquid nitrogen vapor phase. Purity and quantity of every magnetically sorted T cell population were checked by analytical flow cytometry. Genomic DNA was isolated from every sorted fraction and measured by UV absorbance on a Nanodrop 2000c. TCR CDR3 regions were amplified from genomic DNA by multiplex PCR using the deep immunoSEQ assay. For each cell subset, the extracted genomic DNA was distributed evenly across all wells of several immunoSEQ 96-well plates, and each plate served as one replicate. For sorted subsets, around 200 ng genomic DNA, equal to 25,000 to 35,000 T cell genomes, was loaded into each replicate PCR. Purified libraries were measured with a Qubit 3.0 fluorometer, size-checked on a Bioanalyzer 2100, and measured again with the KAPA Library Quantification kit. Every immunoSEQ 96-well plate was sequenced on a separate single-read 150-cycle Illumina NextSeq 550 flow cell. The authors' pipeline ran thus. Because only junctional sequences without quality scores were contained in the immunoSEQ output, filtering matching that applied to full-length reads could not be performed. Sequences were annotated with PyIR, a Python wrapper for IgBLAST v1.9, and V/J genes and CDR3 were assigned using IMGT germline references. Any read was removed if the V/J assignment was weak (E-value above 1e-6), the CDR3 was missing, or the read contained stop codons, out-of-frame junctions, or ambiguous translated residues. V3J clonotypes were defined as sequences sharing an identical inferred V gene, J gene, and CDR3 amino acid sequence. Percentage overlap between repertoires was calculated by dividing the number of shared unique clonotypes by the size of the smaller repertoire. Three approaches were used to assess repertoire richness: RTK rarefaction, the Chao1 estimator, and Recon v2.1 estimates of unobserved clonotypes. OLGA was used to compute generation probabilities for all TCRbeta clonotypes that the gDNA method yielded from a few donors. Drawn from immuneACCESS, this table holds only the in-frame rearrangements with V and J called that TCRdb kept. Clones are partly lost; checked studies trace under half to an unresolved V gene and leave the rest unexplained. V and J calls and clone size are copied from that table; D and trimming were computed from the DNA. The sample table contains more than 2 million clones; only one count was recorded for around 95% of them. The ten biggest clones cover approximately 0.13% of the sample.

This receptor was identified in a man between 18 and 35 years old in good health. Sequenced material: naive CD4+ T cells sorted from blood. According to the study, the label for this sample's cell subset or site signals: CD45RA+ positively selected.

The CDR3 region reads CASSQRWDNQETQYF. The DNA reads TGTGCCAGCAGCCAAAGGTGGGACAACCAAGAGACCCAGTACTTC. The rearrangement joined TRBV14 to TRBJ2-5; the D region possibly corresponds to TRBD1 (6 bases align). Via the germline V gene, CDR1 is SGHDN and CDR2 FVKESK. A distance of 10 bases separates the germline ends of V and J, which lose 2 bases and 0 bases respectively. The CDR3 covers 15 residues, taking in both the cysteine and the phenylalanine. Of the read, only the CDR3 DNA is kept; its 45 bases are in frame from base 1.